This T cell receptor (beta chain) was documented in a study of T cells in Graves' hyperthyroidism and ophthalmopathy. Germline V gene data show CDR1 as PRHDT and CDR2 as FYEKMQ (reference sequence). V was cut by 6 bases and J by 2 bases, with 16 bases left in between. The CDR3 sequence is 15 residues long. TCR beta CDR3 regions were amplified from RNA. The HTBI primer set drove a first-round RT-PCR of the TCR CDR3. MiXCR, applied by TCRdb to the multiplex PCR reads, yields one record per CDR3 protein. The table includes about 840,000 distinct CDR3 sequences, roughly 37% detected once. Graves' hyperthyroidism qualified as stable when ophthalmopathy did not progress within 18 months. Patients having uncontrolled infection, another autoimmune disease, pregnancy or lactation were not included. 10 ml of fresh peripheral blood supplied the PBMCs.

This clonotype originated in a man aged 18-30 years with Graves' hyperthyroidism. The chain is built from TRBV13 and TRBJ1-2; maybe TRBD1 (6 bases). Sample: blood. The CDR3 nucleotides read TGTGCCAGCAGTTCGTCGACAGGAGCGAACTATGGCTACACCTTC. Translated, it gives CASSSSTGANYGYTF.